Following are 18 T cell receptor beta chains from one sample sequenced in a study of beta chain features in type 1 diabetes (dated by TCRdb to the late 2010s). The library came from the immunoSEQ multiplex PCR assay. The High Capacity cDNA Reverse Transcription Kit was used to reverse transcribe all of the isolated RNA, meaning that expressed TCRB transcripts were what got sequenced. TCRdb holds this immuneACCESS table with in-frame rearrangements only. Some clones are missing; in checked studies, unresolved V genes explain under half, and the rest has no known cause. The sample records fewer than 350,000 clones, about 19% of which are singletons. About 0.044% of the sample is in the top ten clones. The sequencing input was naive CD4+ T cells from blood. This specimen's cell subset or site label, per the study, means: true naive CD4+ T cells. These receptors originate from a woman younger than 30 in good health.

DNA for the CDR3: TGTGCCAGCAGCGCCTCCCGCCCCAGGGGGAAAAGGGCCGGGGAGCTGTTTTTT. It codes for CASSASRPRGKRAGELFF. This rearrangement joins TRBV11-3 to TRBJ2-2, with TRBD1 identical over 7 bases. This CDR3 is 18 amino acids long. The germline V gene has CDR1 SGHNT and CDR2 YENEEA. J lost 6 bases, V lost 5 bases, and 18 bases had no gene match.

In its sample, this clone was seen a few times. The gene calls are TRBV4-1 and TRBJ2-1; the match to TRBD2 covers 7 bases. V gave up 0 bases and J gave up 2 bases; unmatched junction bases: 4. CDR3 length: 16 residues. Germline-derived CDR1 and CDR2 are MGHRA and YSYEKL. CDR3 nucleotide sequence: TGCGCCAGCAGCCAAGATTGGCGGGGGACCTACAATGAGCAGTTCTTC. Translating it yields CASSQDWRGTYNEQFF.

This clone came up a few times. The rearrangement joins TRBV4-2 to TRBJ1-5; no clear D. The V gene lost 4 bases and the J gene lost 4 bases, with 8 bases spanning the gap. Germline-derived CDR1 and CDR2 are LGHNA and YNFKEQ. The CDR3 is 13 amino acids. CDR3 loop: CASSPRRNQPQHF. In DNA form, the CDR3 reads TGTGCCAGCAGCCCCCGGAGGAATCAGCCCCAGCATTTT.

This chain's CDR3 is CASSSRGDSGTDTQYF. The DNA of the CDR3 is TGTGCCAGCAGCTCCCGAGGGGACTCGGGCACAGATACGCAGTATTTT. V and J are TRBV11-2 and TRBJ2-3; a weak D match, TRBD2 (6 bases). V lost 4 bases and J lost 1, with 15 bases in between. The CDR3 spans 16 residues. The V gene's germline CDR1 is SGHAT and CDR2 FQNNGV.

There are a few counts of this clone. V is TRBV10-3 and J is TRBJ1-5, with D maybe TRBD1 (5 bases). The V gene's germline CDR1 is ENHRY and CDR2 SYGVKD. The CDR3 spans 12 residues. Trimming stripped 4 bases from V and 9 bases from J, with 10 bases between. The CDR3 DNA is TGTGCCATCAGTGGCTTAAGGGGGCCCCAGCATTTT. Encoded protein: CAISGLRGPQHF.

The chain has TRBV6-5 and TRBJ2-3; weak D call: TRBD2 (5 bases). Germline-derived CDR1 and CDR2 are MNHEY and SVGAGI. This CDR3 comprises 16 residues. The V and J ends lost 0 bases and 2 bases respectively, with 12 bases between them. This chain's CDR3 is CASSYSRAQPTDTQYF. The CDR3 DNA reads TGTGCCAGCAGTTACTCGAGGGCACAACCCACAGATACGCAGTATTTT.

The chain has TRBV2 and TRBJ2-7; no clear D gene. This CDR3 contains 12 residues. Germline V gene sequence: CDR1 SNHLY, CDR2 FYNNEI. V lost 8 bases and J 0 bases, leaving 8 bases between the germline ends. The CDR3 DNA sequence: TGTGCCAGCCAGTCCAGCTCCTACGAGCAGTACTTC. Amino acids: CASQSSSYEQYF.

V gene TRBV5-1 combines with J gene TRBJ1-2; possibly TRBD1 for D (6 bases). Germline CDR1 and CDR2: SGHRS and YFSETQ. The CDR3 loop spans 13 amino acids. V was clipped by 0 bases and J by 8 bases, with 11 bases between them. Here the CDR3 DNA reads TGCGCCAGCAGCTTGGCAGGGGATGAGGGCTACACCTTC. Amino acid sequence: CASSLAGDEGYTF.

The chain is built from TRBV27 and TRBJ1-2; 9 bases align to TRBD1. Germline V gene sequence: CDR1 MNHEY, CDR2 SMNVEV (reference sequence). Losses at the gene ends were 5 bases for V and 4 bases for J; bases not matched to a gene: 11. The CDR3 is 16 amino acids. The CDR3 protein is CASSTNPGQGSYGYTF. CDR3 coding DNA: TGTGCCAGCAGTACCAATCCGGGACAGGGCTCCTATGGCTACACCTTC.

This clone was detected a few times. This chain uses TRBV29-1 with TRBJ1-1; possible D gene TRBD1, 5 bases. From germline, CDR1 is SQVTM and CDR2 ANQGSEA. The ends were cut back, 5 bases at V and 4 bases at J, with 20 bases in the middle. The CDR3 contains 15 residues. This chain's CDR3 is CSVKGLKGEGTEAFF. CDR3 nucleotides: TGCAGCGTTAAGGGTCTGAAAGGGGAGGGCACTGAAGCTTTCTTT. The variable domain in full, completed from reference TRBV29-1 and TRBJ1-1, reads SAVISQKPSRDICQRGTSLTIQCQVDSQVTMMFWYRQQPGQSLTLIATANQGSEATYESGFVIDKFPISRPNLTFSTLTVSNMSPEDSSIYLCSVKGLKGEGTEAFFGQGTRLTVV.

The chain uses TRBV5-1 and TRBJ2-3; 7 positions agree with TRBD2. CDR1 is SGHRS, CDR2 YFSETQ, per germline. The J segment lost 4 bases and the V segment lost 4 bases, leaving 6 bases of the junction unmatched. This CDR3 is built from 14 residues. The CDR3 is CASSRKLAADTQYF. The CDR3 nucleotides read TGCGCCAGCAGCCGCAAGCTAGCGGCAGATACGCAGTATTTT. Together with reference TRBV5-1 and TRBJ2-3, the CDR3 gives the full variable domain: KAGVTQTPRYLIKTRGQQVTLSCSPISGHRSVSWYQQTPGQGLQFLFEYFSETQRNKGNFPGRFSGRQFSNSRSEMNVSTLELGDSALYLCASSRKLAADTQYFGPGTRLTVL.

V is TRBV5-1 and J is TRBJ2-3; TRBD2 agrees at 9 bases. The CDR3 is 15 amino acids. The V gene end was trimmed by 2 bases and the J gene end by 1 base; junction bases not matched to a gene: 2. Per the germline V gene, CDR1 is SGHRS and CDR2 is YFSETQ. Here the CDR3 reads CASSLEREGTDTQYF. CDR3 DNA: TGCGCCAGCAGCTTAGAGCGGGAGGGCACAGATACGCAGTATTTT.

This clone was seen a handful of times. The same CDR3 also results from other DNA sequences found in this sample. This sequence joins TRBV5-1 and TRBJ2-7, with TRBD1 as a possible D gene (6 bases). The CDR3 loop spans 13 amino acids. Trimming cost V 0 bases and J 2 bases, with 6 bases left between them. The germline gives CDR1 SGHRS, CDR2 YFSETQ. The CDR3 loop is CASSLDRAYEQYF. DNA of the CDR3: TGCGCCAGCAGCTTGGACAGGGCCTACGAGCAGTACTTC.

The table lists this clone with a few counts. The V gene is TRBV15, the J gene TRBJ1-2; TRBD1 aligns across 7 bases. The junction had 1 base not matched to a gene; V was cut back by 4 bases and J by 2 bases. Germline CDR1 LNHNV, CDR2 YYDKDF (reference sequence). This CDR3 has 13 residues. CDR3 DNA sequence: TGTGCCACCAGCATGGACAGGAACTATGGCTACACCTTC. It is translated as CATSMDRNYGYTF.

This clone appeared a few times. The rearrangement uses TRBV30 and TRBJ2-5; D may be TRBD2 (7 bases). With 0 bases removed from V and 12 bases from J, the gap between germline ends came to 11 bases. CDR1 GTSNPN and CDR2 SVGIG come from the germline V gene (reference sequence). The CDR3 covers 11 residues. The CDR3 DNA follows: TGTGCCTGGAGTGTCGGGGGGCACAAGTACTTC. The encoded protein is CAWSVGGHKYF.

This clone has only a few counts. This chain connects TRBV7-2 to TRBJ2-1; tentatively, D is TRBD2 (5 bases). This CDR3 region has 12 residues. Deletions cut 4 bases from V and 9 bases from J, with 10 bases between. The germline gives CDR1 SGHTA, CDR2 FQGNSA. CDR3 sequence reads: CASSWLAGEQFF. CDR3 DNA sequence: TGTGCCAGCAGCTGGCTAGCCGGTGAGCAGTTCTTC.

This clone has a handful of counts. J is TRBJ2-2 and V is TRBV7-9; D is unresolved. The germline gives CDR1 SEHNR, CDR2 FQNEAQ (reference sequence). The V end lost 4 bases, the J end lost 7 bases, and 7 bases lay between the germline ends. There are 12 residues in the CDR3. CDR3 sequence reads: CASSSSIGELFF. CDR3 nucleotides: TGTGCCAGCAGCTCCTCTATCGGGGAGCTGTTTTTT.

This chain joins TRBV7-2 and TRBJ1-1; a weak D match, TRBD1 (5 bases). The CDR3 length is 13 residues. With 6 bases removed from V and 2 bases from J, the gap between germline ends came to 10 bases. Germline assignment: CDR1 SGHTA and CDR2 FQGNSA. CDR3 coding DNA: TGTGCCAGCAGATCCGACAGAAACACTGAAGCTTTCTTT. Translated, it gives CASRSDRNTEAFF. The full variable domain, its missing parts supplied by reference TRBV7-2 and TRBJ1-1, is GAGVSQSPSNKVTEKGKDVELRCDPISGHTALYWYRQSLGQGLEFLIYFQGNSAPDKSGLPSDRFSAERTGGSVSTLTIQRTQQEDSAVYLCASRSDRNTEAFFGQGTRLTVV.